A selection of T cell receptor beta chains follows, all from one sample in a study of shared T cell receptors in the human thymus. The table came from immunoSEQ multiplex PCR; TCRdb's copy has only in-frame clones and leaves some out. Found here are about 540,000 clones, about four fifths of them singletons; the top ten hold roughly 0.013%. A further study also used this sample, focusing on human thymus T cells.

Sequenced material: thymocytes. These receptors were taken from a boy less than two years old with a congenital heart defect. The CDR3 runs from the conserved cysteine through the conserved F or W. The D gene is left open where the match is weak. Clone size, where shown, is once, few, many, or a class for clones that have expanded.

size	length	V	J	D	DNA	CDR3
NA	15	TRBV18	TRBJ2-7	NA	TGTGCCAGCTCACTGGATAGGGGGTTCTCCTACGAGCAGTACTTC	CASSLDRGFSYEQYF
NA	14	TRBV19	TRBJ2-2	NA	TGTTCTCTCCCTATCGGGGGTAAAACCGGGGAGCTGTTTTTT	CSLPIGGKTGELFF
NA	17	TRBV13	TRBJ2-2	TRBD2	TGTGCCAGCAGCACCGAAGCGGGAGGGCCAATCACCGGGGAGCTGTTTTTT	CASSTEAGGPITGELFF
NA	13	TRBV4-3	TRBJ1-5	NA	TGCGCCAGCAGCCAAGGGGGGGATCAGCCCCAGCATTTT	CASSQGGDQPQHF
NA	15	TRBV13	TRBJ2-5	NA	TGTGCCAGCAGCCCGACAGCTGGGATAGGAGAGACCCAGTACTTC	CASSPTAGIGETQYF
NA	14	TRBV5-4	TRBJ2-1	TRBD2	TGTGCCAGCAGCCCCGGGACTAGCTACAATGAGCAGTTCTTC	CASSPGTSYNEQFF
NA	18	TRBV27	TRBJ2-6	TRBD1	TGCGCCAGCACCACCCTGGGACAGGCGGACTCTGGGGCCAACGTCCTGACTTTC	CASTTLGQADSGANVLTF
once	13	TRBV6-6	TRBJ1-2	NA	TGTGCCAGCCATCCCCAGGCGGGGGATGGCTACACCTTC	CASHPQAGDGYTF
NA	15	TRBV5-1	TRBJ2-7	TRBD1	TGCGCCAGCAGCCCGGACAGGGTTTCTAAAGGCGAGCAGTACTTC	CASSPDRVSKGEQYF
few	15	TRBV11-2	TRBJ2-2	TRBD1	TGTGCCAGCAGCACCGGACAGGGAAACACCGGGGAGCTGTTTTTT	CASSTGQGNTGELFF
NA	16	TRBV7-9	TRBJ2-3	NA	TGTGCCAGCAGCTTGGGCAGGGGTGCGGCCACAGATACGCAGTATTTT	CASSLGRGAATDTQYF
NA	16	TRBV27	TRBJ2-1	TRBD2	TGTGCCAGCTCTTCCCCTGCGGGAGGGAGGGACAATGAGCAGTTCTTC	CASSSPAGGRDNEQFF
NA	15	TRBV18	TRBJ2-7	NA	TGTGCCAGCTCACAACCGAGCGGCCTCTCCTACGAGCAGTACTTC	CASSQPSGLSYEQYF
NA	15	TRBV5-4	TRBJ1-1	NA	TGTGCCAGCAGCCCGTATAGGGGGTACGGCACTGAAGCTTTCTTT	CASSPYRGYGTEAFF
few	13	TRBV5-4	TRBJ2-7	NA	TGTGCCAGCAGCGCCGGGTCCCACTACGAGCAGTACTTC	CASSAGSHYEQYF
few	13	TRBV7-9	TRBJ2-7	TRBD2	TGTGCCAGCACCTTAGGGACTAGCGACGAGCAGTACTTC	CASTLGTSDEQYF
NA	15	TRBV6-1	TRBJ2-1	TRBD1	TGTGCCAGCATTGCCCGGGGACAGTGGGGCAATGAGCAGTTCTTC	CASIARGQWGNEQFF
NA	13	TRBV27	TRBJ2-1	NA	TGTGCCAGCAGTTTAGACTACTACAATGAGCAGTTCTTC	CASSLDYYNEQFF
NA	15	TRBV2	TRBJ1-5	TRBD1	TGTGCCAGCGGGTTGCGACAGGGCTTTGATCAGCCCCAGCATTTT	CASGLRQGFDQPQHF
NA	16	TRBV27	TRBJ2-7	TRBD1	TGTGCCAGCAGTTCGACGGCCGGGACAGAGTCCTACGAGCAGTACTTC	CASSSTAGTESYEQYF
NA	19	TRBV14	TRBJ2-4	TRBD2	TGTGCCAGCAGCCCTCGGACTAGCGGGAGGGCCTTAACCAAAAACATTCAGTACTTC	CASSPRTSGRALTKNIQYF
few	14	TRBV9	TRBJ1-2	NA	TGTGCCAGCAGCGTAAGAGACAACAGCGGGGGCTACACCTTC	CASSVRDNSGGYTF
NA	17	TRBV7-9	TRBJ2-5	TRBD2	TGTGCCAGCAGCTTGGCTAGCGGGAGGGTGTACCAAGAGACCCAGTACTTC	CASSLASGRVYQETQYF
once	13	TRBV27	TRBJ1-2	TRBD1	TGTGCCAGCAGCAGAAGACAGGGGGACGGCTACACCTTC	CASSRRQGDGYTF
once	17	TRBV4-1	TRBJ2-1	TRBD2	TGCGCCAGCAGCCAAGATCCCTCGACTAGCGGGATCGGTGAGCAGTTCTTC	CASSQDPSTSGIGEQFF
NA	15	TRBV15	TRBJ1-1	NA	TGTGCCACCAGCAGAGCGGGAGGGGCGAACACTGAAGCTTTCTTT	CATSRAGGANTEAFF
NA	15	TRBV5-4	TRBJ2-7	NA	TGTGCCAGCAGCCCCCCCGGGGTTAGATTCTACGAGCAGTACTTC	CASSPPGVRFYEQYF
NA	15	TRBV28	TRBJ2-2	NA	TGTGCCAGCAGTCACCCGGACAGTTTCACCGGGGAGCTGTTTTTT	CASSHPDSFTGELFF
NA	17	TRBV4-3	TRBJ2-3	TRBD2	TGCGCCAGCAGCCAAGTACATAGCGGGAGGGCTCGAGATACGCAGTATTTT	CASSQVHSGRARDTQYF
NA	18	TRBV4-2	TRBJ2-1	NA	TGTGCCAGCAGCCAATTTTCCCACCCCGGGACTCCATACAATGAGCAGTTCTTC	CASSQFSHPGTPYNEQFF
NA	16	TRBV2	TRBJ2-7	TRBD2	TGTGCCAGCAGTAGAGACGGACTAGCGGGAAACTACGAGCAGTACTTC	CASSRDGLAGNYEQYF
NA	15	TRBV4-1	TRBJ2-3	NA	TGCGCCAGCAGTCCGCGGGCTAGCGTCACAGATACGCAGTATTTT	CASSPRASVTDTQYF
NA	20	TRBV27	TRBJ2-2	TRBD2	TGTGCCAGCAGTTTATCGCGGGGAAAGTCTAGCGGGGGAGGGACCGGGGAGCTGTTTTTT	CASSLSRGKSSGGGTGELFF
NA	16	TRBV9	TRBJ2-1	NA	TGTGCCAGCAGCGTCCCAATGGGGAGCGTCTACAATGAGCAGTTCTTC	CASSVPMGSVYNEQFF
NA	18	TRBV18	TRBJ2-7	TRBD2	TGTGCCAGCTCGCCTCCCGGGACTAGCGGGAGTGGGTCCTACGAGCAGTACTTC	CASSPPGTSGSGSYEQYF